The 32 T cell receptor beta chains below all came from one sample that was sequenced in a study of blood T cell repertoires in COVID-19. TCRdb keeps only in-frame clones here, not all; method: immunoSEQ multiplex PCR. This table has about 330,000 clones, more than 85% appearing once. The source material was PBMCs or T cells enriched from blood (not recorded which). The receptors originated from a woman in her twenties or thirties who had recovered from COVID-19.

The rearrangement links TRBV16 to TRBJ1-5; TRBD1 is a possible D gene (5 bases). Germline V gives CDR1 KGHSY, CDR2 FQNENV. With 4 bases removed from V and 3 bases from J, the gap between germline ends came to 10 bases. This CDR3 contains 14 residues. The CDR3 sequence: CASSPTANNQPQHF. DNA of the CDR3: TGTGCCAGCAGCCCGACAGCTAACAATCAGCCCCAGCATTTT.

The sample holds one count of this clone. Compared with germline, one end of the junction differs, possibly owing to a read error. V is TRBV28 and J is TRBJ2-2, with D perhaps matching TRBD2 (7 bases). The germline CDR1 and CDR2 sequences are MDHEN and SYDVKM. The CDR3 length is 16 residues. Here the CDR3 reads CASRRGGNLNPGELFF. The CDR3 nucleotides are TGTGCCAGCAGGAGGGGGGGGAATTTGAACCCCGGGGAGCTGTTTTTT.

This chain links TRBV10-1 with TRBJ1-1; the match to TRBD1 covers 8 bases. The CDR3 covers 17 residues. V shed 5 bases and J 6 bases; nucleotides not matched to a gene: 17. Per germline, CDR1 WNHNN and CDR2 SYGVQD (reference sequence). CDR3 region: CASSTQQPGQAIAEAFF. CDR3 bases: TGCGCCAGCAGTACTCAACAACCGGGACAGGCTATAGCTGAAGCTTTCTTT.

The chain has TRBV29-1 and TRBJ1-1, with unresolved D. The CDR3 is made up of 13 amino acids. Germline CDR1 SQVTM, CDR2 ANQGSEA. Trimming shortened V by 7 bases and J by 1 base, and 13 bases separated the two germline ends. The CDR3 is CSGGQERNTEAFF. CDR3 coding DNA: TGCAGCGGCGGGCAGGAACGGAACACTGAAGCTTTCTTT.

J is TRBJ2-2 and V is TRBV29-1, with D possibly matching TRBD1 (6 bases). This CDR3 region has 16 residues. Trimming removed 5 bases at V and 1 base at J, with 17 bases between. The germline V gene encodes CDR1 SQVTM and CDR2 ANQGSEA. This chain's CDR3 is CSVFQGRVRNTGELFF. The CDR3 coding sequence is TGCAGCGTTTTCCAGGGGCGGGTCAGGAACACCGGGGAGCTGTTTTTT.

V gene TRBV5-1 combines with J gene TRBJ2-3; possible D gene TRBD1, 5 bases. CDR1 SGHRS and CDR2 YFSETQ come from the germline V gene. The ends were cut back, 1 base at V and 1 base at J, with 7 bases in the middle. This CDR3 has 14 residues. The CDR3: CASSLTTGTDTQYF. Written as DNA, the CDR3 is TGCGCCAGCAGCTTGACGACAGGCACAGATACGCAGTATTTT.

The rearrangement joins TRBV5-1 to TRBJ2-6; tentatively, D is TRBD1 (6 bases). Trimming left V 1 base short and J 0 bases short, with 14 bases between. Germline CDR1 and CDR2: SGHRS and YFSETQ. The CDR3 sequence is 18 residues long. The chain's CDR3 is CASSLSSRGNSGANVLTF. For the CDR3, the DNA is TGCGCCAGCAGCTTGTCTTCCAGGGGTAACTCTGGGGCCAACGTCCTGACTTTC.

A few counts support this clone. J is TRBJ1-5 and V is TRBV19; 11 bases map to TRBD1. The germline gives CDR1 LNHDA, CDR2 SQIVND (reference sequence). Germline trimming cut 2 bases from V and 6 bases from J; bases unmatched to any gene: 6. CDR3 length: 16 amino acids. CDR3 sequence reads: CASSISGDRGGQPQHF. In nucleotides, the CDR3 is TGTGCCAGTAGTATAAGCGGGGACAGGGGGGGTCAGCCCCAGCATTTT.

The gene calls are TRBV11-2 and TRBJ1-5; 7 bases are a match to TRBD1. The CDR3 covers 12 residues. Germline values: CDR1 SGHAT, CDR2 FQNNGV. Trimming took 5 bases from V and 9 from J; bases not matched to a gene: 4. The CDR3 DNA reads as TGTGCCAGCAGCCTCACAGGGGCGCCCCAGCATTTT. The encoded protein is CASSLTGAPQHF.

The chain joins TRBV29-1 to TRBJ1-1; TRBD1 might be the D (6 bases). Germline V gene sequence: CDR1 SQVTM, CDR2 ANQGSEA. V was trimmed by 7 bases and J by 3 bases, leaving 24 bases between them. The CDR3 length is 16 residues. Here the CDR3 reads CSAFPLLGQIDTEAFF. The CDR3 DNA reads as TGCAGCGCCTTCCCCCTCCTCGGACAGATCGACACTGAAGCTTTCTTT.

The chain couples TRBV21-1 to TRBJ2-5; the table's D call TRBD2 went unverified against the DNA. TRBV21-1 is a pseudogene segment. The CDR3 runs 15 residues. DNA of the CDR3: TGTGCCAGCAGCGTCCAACTAGGAGTCGAAGAGACCCAGTACTTC. It is translated as CASSVQLGVEETQYF.

In DNA, the CDR3 is TGTGCCAGCAGTTCCGGGGGCGGGAGGGCTGAAGCTTTCTTT. Translating it yields CASSSGGGRAEAFF. The chain carries TRBV6-2 or TRBV6-3 and TRBJ1-1, with a tentative D call TRBD1 (6 bases). Trimming cost V 4 bases and J 6 bases, with 15 bases left between them. Germline loops: CDR1 MNHEY, CDR2 SVGEGT. The CDR3 extends over 14 amino acids.

The chain couples TRBV19 to TRBJ2-5, with a tentative D call TRBD2 (6 bases). V gave up 7 bases and J gave up 5 bases, with 20 bases separating them. Germline CDR1 LNHDA, CDR2 SQIVND (reference sequence). This CDR3 has 15 residues. The CDR3 DNA reads TGTGCCAGTATGAATCTCGGGGGTTCTCTCGAGACCCAGTACTTC. It translates to CASMNLGGSLETQYF.

V gene TRBV7-8 combines with J gene TRBJ1-1; 8 bases align to TRBD1. The CDR3 sequence is 16 residues long. CDR1 and CDR2 (germline): SGHVS, FQNEAQ. V lost 0 bases to trimming and J lost 5 bases; unmatched junction nucleotides: 8. CDR3 coding DNA: TGTGCCAGCAGCTTAGCAAACCGGGACAGGCTGACTGAAGCTTTCTTT. Its translation is CASSLANRDRLTEAFF. The variable domain in full, with the rest retrieved from reference TRBV7-8 and TRBJ1-1, is GAGVSQSPRYKVAKRGQDVALRCDPISGHVSLFWYQQALGQGPEFLTYFQNEAQLDKSGLPSDRFFAERPEGSVSTLKIQRTQQEDSAVYLCASSLANRDRLTEAFFGQGTRLTVV.

The chain links TRBV5-6 to TRBJ1-5; D is possibly TRBD1 (5 bases). Trimming stripped 4 bases from V and 3 bases from J, with 14 bases between. The germline V gene encodes CDR1 SGHDT and CDR2 YYEEEE. The CDR3 has 15 residues. As DNA, the CDR3 is TGTGCCAGCAGCATTACGACAGCCCACAATCAGCCCCAGCATTTT. Its translation: CASSITTAHNQPQHF.

The rearrangement uses TRBV28 and TRBJ1-4, with 11 bases lining up with TRBD1. The V segment lost 8 bases and the J segment 8 bases; nucleotides outside the gene matches: 7. Germline-derived CDR1 and CDR2 are MDHEN and SYDVKM. This CDR3 has 14 residues. In nucleotides, the CDR3 is TGTGCCAGCGGCTACCGGGACAGGGGGGAAAAACTGTTTTTT. Its translation is CASGYRDRGEKLFF.

The rearrangement joins TRBV10-3 to TRBJ2-7; 7 nucleotides align to TRBD1. V was pared by 4 bases and J by 0 bases, with 0 bases of the junction left unmatched. CDR1 and CDR2 (germline): ENHRY, SYGVKD. This CDR3 contains 13 residues. The CDR3 DNA follows: TGTGCCATCAGTGGGGACAGCTCCTACGAGCAGTACTTC. This translates into CAISGDSSYEQYF.

The chain uses TRBV2 and TRBJ1-5; possible D gene TRBD1, 6 bases. V was pared by 4 bases and J by 1 base, with 11 bases between. The CDR3 is 15 residues long. Per germline, CDR1 SNHLY and CDR2 FYNNEI. For the CDR3, the DNA is TGTGCCAGCAGTGCGGGGGGCGCGAGCAATCAGCCCCAGCATTTT. This gives the protein CASSAGGASNQPQHF.

This sequence joins TRBV11-2 and TRBJ2-2; perhaps TRBD2 as D (6 bases). Looked up from germline, CDR1 is SGHAT and CDR2 is FQNNGV. The CDR3 sequence is 16 residues long. The germline V and J ends were trimmed by 1 base and 4 bases, with 13 bases remaining between them. The CDR3 DNA sequence: TGTGCCAGCAGCTTAGGCTTAGCGCGGGGCACCGGGGAGCTGTTTTTT. It yields the protein CASSLGLARGTGELFF.

CDR3 in DNA: TGCGCCAGCAGCGCCGGGTCGAGGGACTCCCTATTGGTACAGTTCTTC. Translation gives CASSAGSRDSLLVQFF. The rearrangement uses TRBV5-1 and TRBJ2-1, with D possibly being TRBD2 (6 bases). V was shortened by 4 bases and J by 13 bases, with 27 bases between the two germline ends. This CDR3 comprises 16 residues. Germline-derived CDR1 and CDR2 are SGHRS and YFSETQ.

The rearrangement joins TRBV2 to TRBJ1-1; 7 bases line up with TRBD1. The CDR3 has 13 residues. Germline-derived CDR1 and CDR2 are SNHLY and FYNNEI. J was trimmed by 7 bases and V by 8 bases; bases with no gene match: 10. CDR3 protein: CASCRFRGDEAFF. The CDR3 DNA reads TGTGCCAGCTGCCGTTTCAGGGGGGATGAAGCTTTCTTT.

This rearrangement joins TRBV11-2 to TRBJ2-5; 10 nucleotides line up with TRBD2. CDR3 size: 13 residues. V trimming: 5 bases; J trimming: 9 bases; junction bases outside the gene matches: 6. Germline-derived CDR1 and CDR2 are SGHAT and FQNNGV. In DNA form, the CDR3 reads TGTGCCAGCAGCCCGGAGCGGGGGGGCCCCCAGTACTTC. Amino acid sequence: CASSPERGGPQYF.

This clone was counted a few times. This chain uses TRBV6-2 or TRBV6-3 with TRBJ2-3; D is uncertain. V lost 2 bases to trimming and J lost 8 bases, with 14 bases between them. Germline assignment: CDR1 MNHEY and CDR2 SVGEGT. The CDR3 totals 14 residues. The chain's CDR3 is CASSYPPPSATQYF. As DNA, the CDR3 is TGTGCCAGCAGTTACCCCCCTCCCAGCGCTACGCAGTATTTT.

This sequence joins TRBV19 and TRBJ1-2; D gene unclear. The CDR3 extends over 17 amino acids. V lost 6 bases, J lost 1 base, and 21 bases lay in between. Per the germline V gene, CDR1 is LNHDA and CDR2 is SQIVND (reference sequence). The DNA for the CDR3 is TGTGCCAGTAGGTCCCTTATGGGCGCGACGTTTAACTATGGCTACACCTTC. This translates into CASRSLMGATFNYGYTF.

V usage is TRBV28 and J usage is TRBJ1-1, with 7 nucleotides matching TRBD1. After removal of 6 bases from V and 8 bases from J, the junction contained 9 bases not matched to a gene. CDR1 MDHEN and CDR2 SYDVKM come from the germline V gene. This CDR3 has 13 residues. CDR3 nucleotide sequence: TGTGCCAGCAGCCTCACAGGGGCGGGGGAAGCTTTCTTT. It codes for CASSLTGAGEAFF.

The chain recombines TRBV18 with TRBJ1-1, with D hard to call. The CDR3 covers 12 residues. Germline V CDR1 and CDR2: KGHSH, LQKENI. Trimming shortened V by 6 bases and J by 6 bases, and 11 bases separated the two germline ends. CDR3 in amino acids: CASSPERAEAFF. CDR3 DNA sequence: TGTGCCAGCTCCCCAGAGCGGGCTGAAGCTTTCTTT.

This clone showed up just a few times. V and J are TRBV6-6 and TRBJ2-1, with 8 nucleotides matching TRBD2. J lost 5 bases, V lost 1 base, and 1 base had no gene match. CDR1 is MNHNY, CDR2 SVGAGI, per germline (reference sequence). CDR3 size: 14 residues. The CDR3 loop is CASSYYGGDNEQFF. The CDR3 DNA follows: TGTGCCAGCAGTTACTACGGGGGGGACAATGAGCAGTTCTTC.

The chain joins TRBV27 to TRBJ2-5; 7 bases are a match to TRBD1. J was trimmed by 3 bases and V by 6 bases; bases with no gene match: 10. Germline V gives CDR1 MNHEY, CDR2 SMNVEV (reference sequence). This CDR3 contains 15 residues. In DNA form, the CDR3 reads TGTGCCAGCAGCTCCCGACAGGGCAGTAAAGAGACCCAGTACTTC. Translated, it gives CASSSRQGSKETQYF.

The chain carries TRBV10-3 and TRBJ2-2; D unresolved. The germline gives CDR1 ENHRY, CDR2 SYGVKD. CDR3 length: 15 amino acids. Trimming took 4 bases from V and 0 from J, leaving 9 bases between them. For the CDR3, the DNA is TGTGCCATCAGTGTTGAGCGAACGAACACCGGGGAGCTGTTTTTT. Translation: CAISVERTNTGELFF.

The chain is built from TRBV19 and TRBJ1-1, with unresolved D. Germline V gene lookup returns CDR1 LNHDA and CDR2 SQIVND (reference sequence). V was cut by 3 bases and J by 3 bases, with 14 bases left in between. The length of the CDR3 is 15 residues. The CDR3 region is CASSIRLGPHTEAFF. The DNA for the CDR3 is TGTGCCAGTAGTATCCGGCTGGGCCCGCACACTGAAGCTTTCTTT.

The gene calls are TRBV4-2 and TRBJ1-3; D might be TRBD1 (5 bases). CDR1 LGHNA and CDR2 YNFKEQ come from the germline V gene. The length of the CDR3 is 16 residues. V lost 0 bases, J lost 4 bases, and 13 bases lay in between. CDR3 DNA sequence: TGTGCCAGCAGCCAAGAGGTAATCAGGGAAGGAAACACCATATATTTT. As protein: CASSQEVIREGNTIYF.

This clone has ten or more counts. The chain recombines TRBV27 with TRBJ1-1; perhaps TRBD1 as D (5 bases). CDR1 and CDR2 from the germline V gene are MNHEY and SMNVEV (reference sequence). The CDR3 is made up of 14 amino acids. V lost 5 bases, J lost 4 bases, and 14 bases lay in between. CDR3 nucleotide sequence: TGTGCCAGCAGTCCGACCGGGGGGGGCACTGAAGCTTTCTTT. Translation gives CASSPTGGGTEAFF.